This TCR beta chain was identified during a study of blood T cell repertoires in COVID-19. V lost 3 bases, J lost 1 base, and 7 bases stayed unmatched. Germline CDR1 DFQATT, CDR2 SNEGSKA (reference sequence). The length of the CDR3 is 15 residues. Sequencing was performed with immunoSEQ multiplex PCR; in TCRdb, only in-frame clones are kept and a portion is missing. The table shows around 91,000 clones, with 85% occurring only once. The receptor comes from a man aged 80 or over with acute or convalescent COVID-19. The specimen sequenced was peripheral blood. The chain carries TRBV20-1 and TRBJ2-7; 9 bases fit TRBD1. This chain's CDR3 is CSASFGQGFSYEQYF. Written as DNA, the CDR3 is TGCAGTGCTAGTTTCGGACAGGGGTTTTCCTACGAGCAGTACTTC.